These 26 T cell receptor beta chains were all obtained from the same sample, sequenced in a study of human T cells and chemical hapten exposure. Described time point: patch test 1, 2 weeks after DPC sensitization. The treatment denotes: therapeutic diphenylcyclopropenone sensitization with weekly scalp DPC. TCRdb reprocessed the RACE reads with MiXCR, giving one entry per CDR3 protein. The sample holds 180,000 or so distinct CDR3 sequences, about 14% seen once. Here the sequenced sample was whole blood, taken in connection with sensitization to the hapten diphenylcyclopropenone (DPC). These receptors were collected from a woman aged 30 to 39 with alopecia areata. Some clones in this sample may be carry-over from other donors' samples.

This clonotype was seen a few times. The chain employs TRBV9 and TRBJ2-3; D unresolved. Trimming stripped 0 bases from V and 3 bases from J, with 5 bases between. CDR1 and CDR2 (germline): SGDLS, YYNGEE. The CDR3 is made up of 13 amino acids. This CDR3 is CASSVGMTDTQYF. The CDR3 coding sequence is TGTGCCAGCAGCGTAGGGATGACAGATACGCAGTATTTT.

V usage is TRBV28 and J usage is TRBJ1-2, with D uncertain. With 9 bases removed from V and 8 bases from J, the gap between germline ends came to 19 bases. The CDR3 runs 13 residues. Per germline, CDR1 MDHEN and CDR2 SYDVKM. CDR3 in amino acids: CASSRPTVVGYTF. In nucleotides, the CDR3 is TGTGCCAGTAGCCGTCCGACTGTAGTGGGCTACACCTTC.

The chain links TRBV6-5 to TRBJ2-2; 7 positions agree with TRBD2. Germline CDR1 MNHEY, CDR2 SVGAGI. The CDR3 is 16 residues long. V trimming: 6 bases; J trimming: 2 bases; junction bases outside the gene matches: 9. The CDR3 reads CASSRTGTINTGELFF. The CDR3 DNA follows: TGTGCCAGCAGCCGTACCGGGACTATTAACACCGGGGAGCTGTTTTTT.

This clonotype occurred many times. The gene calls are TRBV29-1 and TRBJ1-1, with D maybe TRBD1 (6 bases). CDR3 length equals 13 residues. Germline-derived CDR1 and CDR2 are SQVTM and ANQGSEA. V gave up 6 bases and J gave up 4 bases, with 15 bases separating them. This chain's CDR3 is CSVVGGASTEAFF. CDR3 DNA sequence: TGCAGCGTGGTGGGGGGCGCGTCCACTGAAGCTTTCTTT. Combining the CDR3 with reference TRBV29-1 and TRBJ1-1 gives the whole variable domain SAVISQKPSRDICQRGTSLTIQCQVDSQVTMMFWYRQQPGQSLTLIATANQGSEATYESGFVIDKFPISRPNLTFSTLTVSNMSPEDSSIYLCSVVGGASTEAFFGQGTRLTVV.

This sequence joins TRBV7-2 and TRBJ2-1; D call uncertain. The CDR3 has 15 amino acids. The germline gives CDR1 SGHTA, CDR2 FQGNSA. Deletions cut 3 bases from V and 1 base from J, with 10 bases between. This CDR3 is CASSFYKESYNEQFF. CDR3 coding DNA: TGTGCCAGCAGCTTCTACAAGGAGTCCTACAATGAGCAGTTCTTC.

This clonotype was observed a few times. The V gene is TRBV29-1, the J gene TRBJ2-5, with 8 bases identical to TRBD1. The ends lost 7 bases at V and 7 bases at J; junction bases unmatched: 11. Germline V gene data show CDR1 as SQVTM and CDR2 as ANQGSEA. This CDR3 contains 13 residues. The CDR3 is CSAVETGAGTQYF. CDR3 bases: TGCAGCGCCGTTGAGACAGGGGCTGGGACCCAGTACTTC.

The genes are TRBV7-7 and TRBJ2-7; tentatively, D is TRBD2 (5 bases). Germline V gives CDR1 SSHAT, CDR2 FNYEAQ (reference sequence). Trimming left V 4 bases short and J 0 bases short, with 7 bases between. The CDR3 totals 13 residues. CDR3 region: CASSSGNSYEQYF. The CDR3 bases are TGTGCCAGCAGCTCCGGGAACTCCTACGAGCAGTACTTC.

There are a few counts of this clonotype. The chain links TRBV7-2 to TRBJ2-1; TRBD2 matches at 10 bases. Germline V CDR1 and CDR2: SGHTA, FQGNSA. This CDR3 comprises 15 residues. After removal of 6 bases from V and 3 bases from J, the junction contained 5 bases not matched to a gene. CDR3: CASRVSGGDYNEQFF. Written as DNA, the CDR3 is TGTGCCAGCAGGGTGAGCGGGGGGGACTACAATGAGCAGTTCTTC.

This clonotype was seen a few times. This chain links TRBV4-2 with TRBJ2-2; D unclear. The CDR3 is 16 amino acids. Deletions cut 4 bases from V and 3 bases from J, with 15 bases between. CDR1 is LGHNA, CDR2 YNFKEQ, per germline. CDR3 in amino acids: CASSRELLDDTGELFF. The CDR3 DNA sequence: TGTGCCAGCAGCCGAGAGTTATTAGATGACACCGGGGAGCTGTTTTTT.

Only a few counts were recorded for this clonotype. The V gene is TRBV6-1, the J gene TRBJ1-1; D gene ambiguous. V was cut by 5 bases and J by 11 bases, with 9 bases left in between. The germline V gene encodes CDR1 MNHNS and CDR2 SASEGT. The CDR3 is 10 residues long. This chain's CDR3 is CASSNYRAFF. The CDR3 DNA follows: TGTGCCAGCAGTAACTACCGGGCTTTCTTT.

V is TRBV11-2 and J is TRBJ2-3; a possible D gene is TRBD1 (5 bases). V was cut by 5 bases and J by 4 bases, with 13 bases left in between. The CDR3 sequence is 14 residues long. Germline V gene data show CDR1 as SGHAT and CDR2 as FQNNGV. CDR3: CASSLGVLADTQYF. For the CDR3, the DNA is TGTGCCAGCAGCCTAGGGGTCCTCGCAGATACGCAGTATTTT. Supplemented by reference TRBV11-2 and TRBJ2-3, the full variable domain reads EAGVAQSPRYKIIEKRQSVAFWCNPISGHATLYWYQQILGQGPKLLIQFQNNGVVDDSQLPKDRFSAERLKGVDSTLKIQPAKLEDSAVYLCASSLGVLADTQYFGPGTRLTVL.

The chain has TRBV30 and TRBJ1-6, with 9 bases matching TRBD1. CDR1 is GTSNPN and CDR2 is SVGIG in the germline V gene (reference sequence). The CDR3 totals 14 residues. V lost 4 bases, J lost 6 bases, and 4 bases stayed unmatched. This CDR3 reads CAWTADRGNSPLHF. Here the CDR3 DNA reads TGTGCCTGGACTGCGGACAGGGGTAATTCACCCCTCCACTTT.

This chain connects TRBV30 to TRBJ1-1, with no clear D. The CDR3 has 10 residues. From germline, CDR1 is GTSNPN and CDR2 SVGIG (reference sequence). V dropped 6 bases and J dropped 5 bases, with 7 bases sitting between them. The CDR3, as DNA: TGTGCCTGCCGAAGGACTGAAGCTTTCTTT. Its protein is CACRRTEAFF.

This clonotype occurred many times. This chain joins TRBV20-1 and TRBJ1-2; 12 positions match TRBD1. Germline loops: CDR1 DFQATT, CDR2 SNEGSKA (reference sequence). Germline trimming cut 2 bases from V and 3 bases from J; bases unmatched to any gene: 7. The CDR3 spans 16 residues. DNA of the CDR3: TGCAGTGCTAGACCGGGACAGGGGGCAGGGGACTATGGCTACACCTTC. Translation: CSARPGQGAGDYGYTF.

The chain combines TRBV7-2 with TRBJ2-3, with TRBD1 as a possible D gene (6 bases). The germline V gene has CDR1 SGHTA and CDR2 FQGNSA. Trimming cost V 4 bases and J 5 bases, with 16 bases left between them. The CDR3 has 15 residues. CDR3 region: CASSSQATGQDTQYF. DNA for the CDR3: TGTGCCAGCAGCTCTCAAGCGACAGGTCAAGATACGCAGTATTTT.

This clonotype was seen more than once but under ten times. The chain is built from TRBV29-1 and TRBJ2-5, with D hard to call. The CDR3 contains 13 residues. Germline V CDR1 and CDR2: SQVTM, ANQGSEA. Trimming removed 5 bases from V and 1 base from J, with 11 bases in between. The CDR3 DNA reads TGCAGCGTTTTTGGTGCTTCCCAAGAGACCCAGTACTTC. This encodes CSVFGASQETQYF.

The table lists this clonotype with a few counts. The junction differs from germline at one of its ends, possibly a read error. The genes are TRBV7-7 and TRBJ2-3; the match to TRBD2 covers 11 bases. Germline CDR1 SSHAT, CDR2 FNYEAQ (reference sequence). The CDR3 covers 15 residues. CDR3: CASSQGLAERDTQYF. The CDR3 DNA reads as TGTGCTAGCAGCCAGGGACTAGCGGAAAGAGATACGCAGTATTTT.

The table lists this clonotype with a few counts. CDR3 nucleotides: TGTGCCAGCAGCCAAGATAAAGGAGGACAGGGAAGCTCCTACGAGCAGTACTTC. Protein sequence: CASSQDKGGQGSSYEQYF. The chain has TRBV4-2 and TRBJ2-7; 8 nucleotides align to TRBD1. Losses at the gene ends were 0 bases for V and 0 bases for J; bases not matched to a gene: 10. The CDR3 runs to 18 residues. CDR1 and CDR2 (germline): LGHNA, YNFKEQ.

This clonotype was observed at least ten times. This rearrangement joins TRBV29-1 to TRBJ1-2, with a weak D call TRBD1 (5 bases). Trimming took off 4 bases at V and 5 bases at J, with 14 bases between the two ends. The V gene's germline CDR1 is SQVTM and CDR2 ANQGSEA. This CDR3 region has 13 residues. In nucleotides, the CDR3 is TGCAGCGTTGTCGGGCAGGGACCTTATGGCTACACCTTC. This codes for CSVVGQGPYGYTF.

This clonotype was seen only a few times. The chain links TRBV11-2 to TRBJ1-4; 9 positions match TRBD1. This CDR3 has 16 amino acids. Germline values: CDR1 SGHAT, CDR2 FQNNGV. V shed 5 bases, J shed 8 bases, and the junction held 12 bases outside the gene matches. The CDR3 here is CASSLRQGTGREKLFF. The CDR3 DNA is TGTGCCAGCAGCCTTCGGCAGGGGACAGGGAGAGAAAAACTGTTTTTT.

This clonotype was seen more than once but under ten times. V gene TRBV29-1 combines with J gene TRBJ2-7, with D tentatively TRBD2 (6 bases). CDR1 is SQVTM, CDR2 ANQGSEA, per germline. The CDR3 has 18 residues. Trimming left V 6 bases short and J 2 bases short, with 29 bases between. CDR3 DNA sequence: TGCAGCGTATCCCCCGATTCCCTATGGCGGGACGGACCCTACGAGCAGTACTTC. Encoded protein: CSVSPDSLWRDGPYEQYF.

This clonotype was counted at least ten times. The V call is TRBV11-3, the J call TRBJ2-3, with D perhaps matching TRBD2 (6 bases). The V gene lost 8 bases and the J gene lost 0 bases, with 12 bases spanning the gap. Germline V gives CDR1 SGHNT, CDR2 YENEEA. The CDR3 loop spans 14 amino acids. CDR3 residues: CASGRDFSTDTQYF. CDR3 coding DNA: TGTGCCAGCGGACGGGACTTCAGCACAGATACGCAGTATTTT.

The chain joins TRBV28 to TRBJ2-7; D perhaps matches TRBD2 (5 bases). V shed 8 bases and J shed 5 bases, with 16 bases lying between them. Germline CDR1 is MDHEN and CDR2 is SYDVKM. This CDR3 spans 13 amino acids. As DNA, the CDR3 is TGTGCCAGCGTGGCAGGAGGTAGCGACGAGCAGTACTTC. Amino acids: CASVAGGSDEQYF.

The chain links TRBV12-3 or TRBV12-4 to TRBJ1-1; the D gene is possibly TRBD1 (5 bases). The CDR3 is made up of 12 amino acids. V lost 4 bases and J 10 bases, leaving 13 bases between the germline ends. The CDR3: CASSSGRGSAFF. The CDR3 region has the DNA TGTGCCAGCAGTTCAGGGCGCGGGTCAGCTTTCTTT.

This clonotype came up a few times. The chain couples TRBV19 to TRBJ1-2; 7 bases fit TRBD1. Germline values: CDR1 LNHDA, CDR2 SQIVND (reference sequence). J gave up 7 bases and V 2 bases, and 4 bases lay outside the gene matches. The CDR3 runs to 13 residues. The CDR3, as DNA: TGTGCCAGTAGTATAACAGGGGTCCCTGGCTACACCTTC. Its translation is CASSITGVPGYTF.

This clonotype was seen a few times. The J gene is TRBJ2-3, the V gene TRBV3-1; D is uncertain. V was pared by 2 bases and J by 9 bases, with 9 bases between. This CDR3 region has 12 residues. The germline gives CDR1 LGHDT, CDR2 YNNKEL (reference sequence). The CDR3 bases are TGTGCCAGCAGCCAATATGTAGCAACGCAGTATTTT. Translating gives CASSQYVATQYF.